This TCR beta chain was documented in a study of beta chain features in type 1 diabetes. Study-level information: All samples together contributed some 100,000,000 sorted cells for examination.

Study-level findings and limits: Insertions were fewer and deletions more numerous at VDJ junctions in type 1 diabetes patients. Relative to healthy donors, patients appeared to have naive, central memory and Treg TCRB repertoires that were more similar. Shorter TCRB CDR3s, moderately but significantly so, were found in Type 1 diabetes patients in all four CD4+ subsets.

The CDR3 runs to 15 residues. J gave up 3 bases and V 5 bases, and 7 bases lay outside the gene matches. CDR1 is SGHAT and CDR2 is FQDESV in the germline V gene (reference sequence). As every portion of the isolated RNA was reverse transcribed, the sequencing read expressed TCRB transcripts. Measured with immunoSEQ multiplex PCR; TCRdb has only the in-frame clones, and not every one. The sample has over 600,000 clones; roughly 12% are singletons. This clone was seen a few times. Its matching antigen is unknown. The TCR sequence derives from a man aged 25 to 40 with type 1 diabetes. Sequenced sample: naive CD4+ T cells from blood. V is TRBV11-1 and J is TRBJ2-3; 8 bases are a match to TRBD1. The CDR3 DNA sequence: TGTGCCAGCAGCCGAACAGGGGGGAGAACAGATACGCAGTATTTT. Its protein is CASSRTGGRTDTQYF. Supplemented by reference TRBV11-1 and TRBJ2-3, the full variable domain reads EAEVAQSPRYKITEKSQAVAFWCDPISGHATLYWYRQILGQGPELLVQFQDESVVDDSQLPKDRFSAERLKGVDSTLKIQPAELGDSAMYLCASSRTGGRTDTQYFGPGTRLTVL.